The T cell receptor (beta chain) under discussion was sequenced for a study of cytotoxic CD8 clonotypes in ibrutinib-treated CLL. TCRdb's table, derived via immunoSEQ multiplex PCR, lists solely in-frame clones and lacks some. There are about 200,000 clones in the sample; 72% occur only once, and around an eighth lies in the top ten. Germline assignment: CDR1 LGHNA and CDR2 YSLEER. After removal of 1 base from V and 0 bases from J, the junction contained 8 bases not matched to a gene. This CDR3 region has 18 residues. Sequenced here: PBMCs, sampled after 24 months of ibrutinib treatment. The receptor's source is a human donor with chronic lymphocytic leukemia. V gene TRBV4-3 combines with J gene TRBJ2-1, with 8 bases lining up with TRBD2. CDR3 nucleotides: TGCGCCAGCAGCCAAGGGCTAGGCGGGAGGAGCTCCTACAATGAGCAGTTCTTC. It specifies CASSQGLGGRSSYNEQFF.